The sequence of this T cell receptor beta chain was determined in a study of CD8+CD57+ T cells in acquired aplastic anemia. CDR3 length: 15 residues. CDR1 SNHLY and CDR2 FYNNEI come from the germline V gene. Trimming at V came to 6 bases and at J to 10 bases, leaving 14 bases not matched to a gene. The use of genomic DNA as template underpinned the TCR beta VDJ and CDR3 profiling. MiXCR, run by TCRdb on the reads, gives a single entry per CDR3 protein. The profile shows 150,000 to 200,000 distinct CDR3 sequences, over 70% of them singletons. An expansion of CD8+CD57+ cells by flow cytometry had been shown in patients chosen for sequencing.

Source material: sorted CD4+, CD8+, or CD8+CD57+ T cells (not recorded which) from PBMCs. The TCR comes from a human donor with aplastic anemia. The chain recombines TRBV2 with TRBJ2-1, with 8 bases fitting TRBD2. In DNA, the CDR3 is TGTGCCAGCAGCGCCCCGGGACTAGGTGGCTGGGAGCAGTTCTTC. Translation: CASSAPGLGGWEQFF.